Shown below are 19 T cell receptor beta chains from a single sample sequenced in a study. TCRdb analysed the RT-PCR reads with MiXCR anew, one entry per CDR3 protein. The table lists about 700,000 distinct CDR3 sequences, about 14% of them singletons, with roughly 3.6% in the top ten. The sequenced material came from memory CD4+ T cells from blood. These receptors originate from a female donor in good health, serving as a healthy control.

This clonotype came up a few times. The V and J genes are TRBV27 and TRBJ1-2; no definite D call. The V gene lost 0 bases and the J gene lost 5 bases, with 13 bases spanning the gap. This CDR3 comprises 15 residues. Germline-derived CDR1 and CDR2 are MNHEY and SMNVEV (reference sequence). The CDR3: CASSLSANTAYGYTF. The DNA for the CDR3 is TGTGCCAGCAGTTTATCCGCTAACACAGCTTATGGCTACACCTTC.

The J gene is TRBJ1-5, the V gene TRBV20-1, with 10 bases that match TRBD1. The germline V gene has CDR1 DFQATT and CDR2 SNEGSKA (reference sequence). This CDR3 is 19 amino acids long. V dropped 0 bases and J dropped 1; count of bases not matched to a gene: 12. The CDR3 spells CSARDVAGTGVRSNQPQHF. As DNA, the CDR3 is TGCAGTGCTAGAGACGTCGCCGGGACAGGGGTTAGGAGCAATCAGCCCCAGCATTTT.

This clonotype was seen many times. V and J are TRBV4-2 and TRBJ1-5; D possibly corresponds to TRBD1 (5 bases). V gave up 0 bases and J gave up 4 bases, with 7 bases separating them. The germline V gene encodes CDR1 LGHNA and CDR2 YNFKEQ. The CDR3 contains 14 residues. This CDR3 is CASSQEKGNQPQHF. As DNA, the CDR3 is TGTGCCAGCAGCCAAGAGAAGGGGAATCAGCCCCAGCATTTT.

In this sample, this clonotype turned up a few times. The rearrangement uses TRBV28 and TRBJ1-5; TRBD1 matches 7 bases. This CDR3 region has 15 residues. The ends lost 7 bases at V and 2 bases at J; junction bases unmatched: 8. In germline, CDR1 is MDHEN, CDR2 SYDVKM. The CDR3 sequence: CASIISGGRNQPQHF. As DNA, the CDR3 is TGTGCCAGCATTATCTCAGGGGGTCGCAATCAGCCCCAGCATTTT.

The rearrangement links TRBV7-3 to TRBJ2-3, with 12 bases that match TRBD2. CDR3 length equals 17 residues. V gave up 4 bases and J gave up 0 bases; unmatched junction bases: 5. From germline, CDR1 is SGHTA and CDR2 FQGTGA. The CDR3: CASSSGLAGISTDTQYF. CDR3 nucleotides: TGTGCCAGCAGCTCCGGACTAGCGGGGATTAGCACAGATACGCAGTATTTT.

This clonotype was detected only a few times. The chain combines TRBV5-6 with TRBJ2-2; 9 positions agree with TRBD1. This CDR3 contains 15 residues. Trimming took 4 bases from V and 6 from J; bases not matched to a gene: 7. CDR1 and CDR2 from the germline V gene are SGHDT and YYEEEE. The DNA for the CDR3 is TGTGCCAGCAGCACCTGGACAGGGGTCCCCGGGGAGCTGTTTTTT. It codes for CASSTWTGVPGELFF.

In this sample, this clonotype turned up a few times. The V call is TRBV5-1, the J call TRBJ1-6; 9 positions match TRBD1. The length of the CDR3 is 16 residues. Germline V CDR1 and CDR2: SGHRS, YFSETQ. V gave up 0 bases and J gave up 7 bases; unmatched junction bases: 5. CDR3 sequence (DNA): TGCGCCAGCAGCTTGGCAACGACAGGGGGAAATTCACCCCTCCACTTT. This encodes CASSLATTGGNSPLHF.

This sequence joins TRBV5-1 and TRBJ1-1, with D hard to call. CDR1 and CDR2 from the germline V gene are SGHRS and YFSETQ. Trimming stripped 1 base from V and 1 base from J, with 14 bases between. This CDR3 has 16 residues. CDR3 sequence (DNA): TGCGCCAGCAGCTTGTTAGGGCTCGGGCAGAACACTGAAGCTTTCTTT. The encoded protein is CASSLLGLGQNTEAFF. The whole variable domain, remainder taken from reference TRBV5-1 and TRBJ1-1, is KAGVTQTPRYLIKTRGQQVTLSCSPISGHRSVSWYQQTPGQGLQFLFEYFSETQRNKGNFPGRFSGRQFSNSRSEMNVSTLELGDSALYLCASSLLGLGQNTEAFFGQGTRLTVV.

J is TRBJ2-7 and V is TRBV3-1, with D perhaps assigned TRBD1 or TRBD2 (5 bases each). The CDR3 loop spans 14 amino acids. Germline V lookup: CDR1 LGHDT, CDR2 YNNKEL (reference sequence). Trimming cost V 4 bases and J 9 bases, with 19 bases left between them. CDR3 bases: TGTGCCAGCAGCCCCTCCGGGGCAGCGCGGGCGCAGTACTTC. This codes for CASSPSGAARAQYF.

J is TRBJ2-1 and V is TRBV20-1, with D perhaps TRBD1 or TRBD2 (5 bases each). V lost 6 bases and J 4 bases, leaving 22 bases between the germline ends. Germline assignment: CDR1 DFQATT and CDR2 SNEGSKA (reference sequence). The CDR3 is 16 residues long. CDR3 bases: TGCAGTGCCACCAGTGACTCGGGACCTCCTTACAATGAGCAGTTCTTC. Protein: CSATSDSGPPYNEQFF.

As DNA, the CDR3 is TGTGCCTGGAGTACCCTCGGGAACACTGAAGCTTTCTTT. It encodes CAWSTLGNTEAFF. This chain links TRBV30 with TRBJ1-1; no clear D. With 2 bases removed from V and 1 base from J, the gap between germline ends came to 8 bases. This CDR3 comprises 13 residues. Germline values: CDR1 GTSNPN, CDR2 SVGIG (reference sequence).

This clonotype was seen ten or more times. For the CDR3, the DNA is TGCGCCAGCAGCACGGACAACTCCTACGAGCAGTACTTC. Translated: CASSTDNSYEQYF. The V gene is TRBV5-1, the J gene TRBJ2-7, with a weak D call TRBD1 (5 bases). Germline V gene lookup returns CDR1 SGHRS and CDR2 YFSETQ. V lost 4 bases to trimming and J lost 0 bases, with 8 bases between them. CDR3 length: 13 residues.

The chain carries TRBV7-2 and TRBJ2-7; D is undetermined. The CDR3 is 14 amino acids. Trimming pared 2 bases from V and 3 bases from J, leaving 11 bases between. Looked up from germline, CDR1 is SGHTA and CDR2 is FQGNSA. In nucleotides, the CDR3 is TGTGCCAGCAGCTTAATCAGCACAAACTACGAGCAGTACTTC. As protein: CASSLISTNYEQYF.

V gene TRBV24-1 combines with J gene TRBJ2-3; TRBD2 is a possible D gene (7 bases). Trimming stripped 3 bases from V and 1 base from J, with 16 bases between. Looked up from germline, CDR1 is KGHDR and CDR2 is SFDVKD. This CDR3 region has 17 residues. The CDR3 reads CATSDPARGGGTDTQYF. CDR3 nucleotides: TGTGCCACCAGTGATCCGGCCCGCGGGGGCGGCACAGATACGCAGTATTTT.

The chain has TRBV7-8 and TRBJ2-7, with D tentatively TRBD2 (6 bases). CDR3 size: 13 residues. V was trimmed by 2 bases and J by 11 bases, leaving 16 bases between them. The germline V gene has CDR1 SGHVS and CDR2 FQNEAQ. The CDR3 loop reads CASSLTLLGLEYF. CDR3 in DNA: TGTGCCAGCAGCTTAACTCTCCTGGGACTTGAGTACTTC.

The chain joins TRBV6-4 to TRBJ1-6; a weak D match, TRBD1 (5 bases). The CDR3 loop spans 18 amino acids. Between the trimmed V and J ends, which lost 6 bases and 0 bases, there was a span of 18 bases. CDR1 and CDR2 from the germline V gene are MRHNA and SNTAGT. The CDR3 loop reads CASSPVGDYSSYNSPLHF. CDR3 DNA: TGTGCCAGCAGCCCCGTTGGGGACTATAGCTCCTATAATTCACCCCTCCACTTT.

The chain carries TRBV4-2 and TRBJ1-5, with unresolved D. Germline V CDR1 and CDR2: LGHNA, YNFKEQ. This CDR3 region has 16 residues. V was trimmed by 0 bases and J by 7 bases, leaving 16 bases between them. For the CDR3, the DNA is TGTGCCAGCAGCCAAGATTCGCAGCGGGCAGGCCAGCCCCAGCATTTT. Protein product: CASSQDSQRAGQPQHF.

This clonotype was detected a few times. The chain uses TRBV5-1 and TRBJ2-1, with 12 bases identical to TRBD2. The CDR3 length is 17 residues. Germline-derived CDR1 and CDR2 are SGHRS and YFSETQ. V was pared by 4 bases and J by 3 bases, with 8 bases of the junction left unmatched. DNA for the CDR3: TGCGCCAGCAGCGGCTCTAGCGGGAGGGTTTTCTACAATGAGCAGTTCTTC. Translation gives CASSGSSGRVFYNEQFF.

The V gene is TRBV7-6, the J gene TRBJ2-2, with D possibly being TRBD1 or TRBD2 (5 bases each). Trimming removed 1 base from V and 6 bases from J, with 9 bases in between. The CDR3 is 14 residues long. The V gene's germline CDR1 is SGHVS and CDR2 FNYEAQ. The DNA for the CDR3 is TGTGCCAGCAGCTTAGGGGGGATCCCCGGGGAGCTGTTTTTT. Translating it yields CASSLGGIPGELFF.